This T cell receptor beta chain is from a study of cytomegalovirus exposure and HLA in healthy donors. As to this clone: Its antigen is not identified.

PCR was performed using 60 Vbeta and 13 Jbeta primers. Repertoires were generated with immunoSEQ multiplex PCR, while TCRdb's copy carries only in-frame clones and drops some. The table shows over 130,000 clones, with around 59% occurring only once. The CDR3 covers 15 residues. V shed 6 bases and J shed 4 bases, with 18 bases lying between them. The V gene's germline CDR1 is MNHEY and CDR2 SMNVEV (reference sequence). Findings and limits, study-wide: Being indistinguishable, some V segments were excluded, TRBV6-2 and TRBV6-3 among them. CMV antigen specificity of three CMV-associated chains was confirmed in vitro.

The receptor comes from a male donor in good health and CMV-seronegative. Sequenced sample: PBMCs. This chain links TRBV27 with TRBJ1-2, with D possibly TRBD1 on 6 matching bases. The CDR3 here is CASSPLGQLLYGYTF. The DNA for the CDR3 is TGTGCCAGCAGCCCACTAGGACAGCTGCTCTATGGCTACACCTTC.